This T cell receptor (beta chain) emerged from a study of response to subunit inactivated influenza vaccine. As regards this clonotype: Its target is not known.

Study results and caveats: Few additional T cells are recruited per seasonal influenza vaccination, authors suggested.

V dropped 2 bases and J dropped 8; count of bases not matched to a gene: 11. Germline CDR1 and CDR2: DFQATT and SNEGSKA (reference sequence). This CDR3 region has 15 residues. TCRdb called the RT-PCR reads again in MiXCR, with one record for every CDR3 protein. The sample has more than 700,000 distinct CDR3 sequences, 21% seen once. This chain connects TRBV20-1 to TRBJ1-4, with 7 nucleotides matching TRBD1. The TCR originated in a man aged 45 to 65 who received an inactivated influenza vaccine. The starting material was PBMCs from blood, obtained more than 4 days after vaccination. The chain's CDR3 is CSARNTEGAREKLFF. The CDR3 DNA follows: TGCAGTGCTAGAAATACAGAGGGGGCACGGGAAAAACTGTTTTTT.